The source of this T cell receptor (beta chain) is a study of blood T cell repertoires in COVID-19. The wider study: Whether acute or convalescent, the COVID-19 samples came from the United States, Italy and Spain. Nucleic acid was either cDNA or gDNA, and it came from T cells, B-cell-depleted T cells, or PBMCs.

Authors' methods: Amplification of reference gene primers provided the estimated nucleated cell counts. Assay: immunoSEQ multiplex PCR; the TCRdb copy retains only in-frame clones and omits some. The DNA was the basis for D and trimming; V, J and clone size are from that table. The sample includes just under 20,000 clones, 87% of them seen just once. This clone has just one count. After removal of 4 bases from V and 6 bases from J, the junction contained 9 bases not matched to a gene. Germline V gene lookup returns CDR1 MNHEY and CDR2 SMNVEV (reference sequence). CDR3 length: 16 amino acids. Sequenced sample: peripheral blood. V gene TRBV27 combines with J gene TRBJ2-1, with TRBD2 matching over 10 bases. This TCR came from a human donor with active COVID-19. The donor label of this sample is uncertain. The CDR3 loop reads CASSSLLAGPRNEQFF. In nucleotides, the CDR3 is TGTGCCAGCAGTTCCCTACTAGCGGGACCCCGCAATGAGCAGTTCTTC.